A single sample gave rise to the 27 T cell receptor beta chains below, sequenced in a study of shared clonotypes between healthy human individuals. The data were produced by immunoSEQ multiplex PCR, yet TCRdb's version contains in-frame clones alone and is incomplete. The sample records 950,000 to 1,200,000 clones, approximately 75% being singletons. The sample taken for sequencing was memory CD4+ T cells from PBMCs. Regarding subset: CD45RA-negative fraction. The receptor set was obtained from a man aged 18 to 30 in good health. Some clones in this sample may be carry-over from other donors' samples.

The rearrangement uses TRBV2 and TRBJ1-1, with no clear D. This CDR3 has 12 amino acids. Germline V lookup: CDR1 SNHLY, CDR2 FYNNEI. The CDR3 coding sequence is TGTGTCTCCCACCGGGAGAACACTGAAGCTTTCTTT. Translated, it gives CVSHRENTEAFF.

The rearrangement joins TRBV7-2 to TRBJ2-7; D call uncertain. V was pared by 5 bases and J by 5 bases, with 19 bases between. The germline V gene has CDR1 SGHTA and CDR2 FQGNSA. The CDR3 length is 15 residues. CDR3 loop: CASSTLVAAEDEQYF. As DNA, the CDR3 is TGTGCCAGCAGCACACTGGTCGCCGCCGAGGACGAGCAGTACTTC. The variable domain in full, completed from reference TRBV7-2 and TRBJ2-7, reads GAGVSQSPSNKVTEKGKDVELRCDPISGHTALYWYRQSLGQGLEFLIYFQGNSAPDKSGLPSDRFSAERTGGSVSTLTIQRTQQEDSAVYLCASSTLVAAEDEQYFGPGTRLTVT.

The genes are TRBV7-2 and TRBJ2-7, with D tentatively TRBD2 (7 bases). Germline CDR1 and CDR2: SGHTA and FQGNSA. The V end was cut by 2 bases, the J end by 5 bases, with 25 bases between. The CDR3 sequence is 18 residues long. CDR3 in amino acids: CASSLRLRGLADLHEQYF. As DNA, the CDR3 is TGTGCCAGCAGCTTAAGATTACGGGGGCTAGCGGATCTCCACGAGCAGTACTTC.

This clone came up once. The chain recombines TRBV7-3 with TRBJ2-3; no clear D gene. CDR1 is SGHTA, CDR2 FQGTGA, per germline. V lost 5 bases, J lost 0 bases, and 12 bases lay in between. This CDR3 region has 15 residues. The CDR3 protein is CASSPRQSSTDTQYF. CDR3 sequence (DNA): TGTGCCAGCAGCCCCCGGCAGAGTAGCACAGATACGCAGTATTTT.

The rearrangement uses TRBV9 and TRBJ2-3; D ambiguous. The ends were cut back, 0 bases at V and 5 bases at J, with 4 bases in the middle. The length of the CDR3 is 12 residues. The germline V gene encodes CDR1 SGDLS and CDR2 YYNGEE. The DNA of the CDR3 is TGTGCCAGCAGCGTAGATAGAGATACGCAGTATTTT. Protein sequence: CASSVDRDTQYF.

This rearrangement joins TRBV10-1 to TRBJ2-2, with TRBD2 matching 8 bases. Germline CDR1 reads WNHNN; CDR2 reads SYGVQD (reference sequence). The CDR3 runs to 14 residues. The J segment lost 7 bases and the V segment lost 2 bases, leaving 3 bases of the junction unmatched. In DNA form, the CDR3 reads TGCGCCAGCAGTGAGGGGCTAGCGGGCGGGGAGCTGTTTTTT. Protein sequence: CASSEGLAGGELFF.

About this clone: At the DNA level, this CDR3 is encoded by other sequences in the same sample as well. CDR3 sequence: CASSLAGVHEQYF. As DNA, the CDR3 is TGTGCCAGCAGCTTAGCAGGGGTACACGAGCAGTACTTC. The V gene is TRBV7-9, the J gene TRBJ2-7; the D gene is possibly TRBD1 (5 bases). V shed 0 bases and J shed 5 bases, with 8 bases lying between them. The CDR3 runs 13 residues. The germline V gene encodes CDR1 SEHNR and CDR2 FQNEAQ (reference sequence).

For this clone: This sample includes further DNA sequences coding for the same CDR3. The V and J genes are TRBV11-3 and TRBJ2-3; D is undetermined. Looked up from germline, CDR1 is SGHNT and CDR2 is YENEEA. V was trimmed by 3 bases and J by 0 bases, leaving 4 bases between them. The CDR3 extends over 13 amino acids. CDR3 in amino acids: CASSLDSTDTQYF. The CDR3, as DNA: TGTGCCAGCAGCTTGGACAGCACAGATACGCAGTATTTT.

The gene calls are TRBV7-2 and TRBJ2-5, with D uncertain. The CDR3 loop spans 14 amino acids. V lost 1 base to trimming and J lost 5 bases, with 11 bases between them. Germline loops: CDR1 SGHTA, CDR2 FQGNSA. The CDR3 loop reads CASSLDQRSETQYF. CDR3 DNA: TGTGCCAGCAGCTTAGACCAGCGATCCGAGACCCAGTACTTC.

The chain recombines TRBV5-3 with TRBJ2-5; D is undetermined. TRBV5-3 is labeled an ORF, and its function is uncertain. There are 14 residues in the CDR3. V gave up 0 bases and J gave up 7 bases, with 13 bases separating them. This CDR3 is CARSLGPAYPTQYF. CDR3 bases: TGTGCCAGAAGCTTGGGTCCTGCCTACCCGACCCAGTACTTC.

This clone was recorded once. This chain joins TRBV27 and TRBJ1-5; D not resolved. This CDR3 has 16 amino acids. V was trimmed by 2 bases and J by 0 bases, leaving 11 bases between them. Germline V lookup: CDR1 MNHEY, CDR2 SMNVEV (reference sequence). The CDR3 reads CASSLRRPYSNQPQHF. The DNA for the CDR3 is TGTGCCAGCAGTTTAAGACGGCCGTATAGCAATCAGCCCCAGCATTTT.

This clone was observed once. The chain uses TRBV7-2 and TRBJ2-1, with 8 positions matching TRBD2. This CDR3 region has 13 residues. From germline, CDR1 is SGHTA and CDR2 FQGNSA. V was clipped by 6 bases and J by 8 bases; unmatched bases: 6. The chain's CDR3 is CASRRGLVDEQFF. The CDR3, as DNA: TGTGCCAGCAGACGGGGACTAGTCGATGAGCAGTTCTTC.

This chain connects TRBV28 to TRBJ2-7, with 11 bases aligning to TRBD1. CDR1 MDHEN and CDR2 SYDVKM come from the germline V gene. CDR3 length: 15 amino acids. J lost 6 bases, V lost 6 bases, and 10 bases had no gene match. CDR3 sequence reads: CASRLGGTGGSEQYF. CDR3 sequence (DNA): TGTGCCAGCAGGTTAGGGGGGACAGGGGGTTCCGAGCAGTACTTC. Supplemented by reference TRBV28 and TRBJ2-7, the full variable domain reads DVKVTQSSRYLVKRTGEKVFLECVQDMDHENMFWYRQDPGLGLRLIYFSYDVKMKEKGDIPEGYSVSREKKERFSLILESASTNQTSMYLCASRLGGTGGSEQYFGPGTRLTVT.

This clone has ten or more counts. The CDR3 region has the DNA TGTGCCAGCAGCTCAAGACAGGAGGCAACTGAAGCTTTCTTT. It is translated as CASSSRQEATEAFF. This rearrangement joins TRBV7-9 to TRBJ1-1; TRBD1 is a possible D gene (6 bases). Germline CDR1 and CDR2: SEHNR and FQNEAQ (reference sequence). The CDR3 extends over 14 amino acids. V gave up 4 bases and J gave up 5 bases, with 14 bases separating them.

The V call is TRBV5-4, the J call TRBJ2-1, with unresolved D. V gave up 5 bases and J gave up 5 bases, with 14 bases separating them. The CDR3 contains 14 residues. Germline CDR1 SGHNT, CDR2 YYREEE (reference sequence). CDR3 nucleotide sequence: TGTGCCAGCAGGACGTCGTACAGAGACAATGAGCAGTTCTTC. Its protein is CASRTSYRDNEQFF.

Notes on this clone: The sample has other DNA sequences that encode this CDR3 too. This chain connects TRBV11-3 to TRBJ2-7; D is perhaps TRBD2 (6 bases). The CDR3 consists of 13 residues. CDR1 and CDR2 from the germline V gene are SGHNT and YENEEA. The V gene lost 3 bases and the J gene lost 2 bases, with 8 bases spanning the gap. CDR3 protein: CASSFGGTYEQYF. For the CDR3, the DNA is TGTGCCAGCAGCTTCGGCGGGACCTACGAGCAGTACTTC. Combining the CDR3 with reference TRBV11-3 and TRBJ2-7 gives the whole variable domain EAGVVQSPRYKIIEKKQPVAFWCNPISGHNTLYWYLQNLGQGPELLIRYENEEAVDDSQLPKDRFSAERLKGVDSTLKIQPAELGDSAVYLCASSFGGTYEQYFGPGTRLTVT.

V and J are TRBV6-5 and TRBJ2-5, with 7 bases identical to TRBD2. Looked up from germline, CDR1 is MNHEY and CDR2 is SVGAGI. The trim removed 1 base at V and 5 bases at J, leaving 7 bases unmatched. The CDR3 is 15 residues long. This CDR3 is CASSYWGRAEETQYF. CDR3 sequence (DNA): TGTGCCAGCAGTTACTGGGGGAGGGCCGAGGAGACCCAGTACTTC.

V and J are TRBV28 and TRBJ1-3; D not resolved. The CDR3 contains 12 residues. In germline, CDR1 is MDHEN, CDR2 SYDVKM. The CDR3 nucleotides are TGTGGAGCTGGGCAACATGGAAACACCATATATTTT. It yields the protein CGAGQHGNTIYF.

V usage is TRBV25-1 and J usage is TRBJ1-2; D is possibly TRBD1 (5 bases). The germline CDR1 and CDR2 sequences are MGHDK and SYGVNS. The length of the CDR3 is 15 residues. V was clipped by 3 bases and J by 0 bases, with 11 bases between them. In DNA, the CDR3 is TGTGCCAGCAGTGACGGATTGGGGGCTAACTATGGCTACACCTTC. Encoded protein: CASSDGLGANYGYTF.

This chain uses TRBV30 with TRBJ2-3; tentatively, D is TRBD1 (6 bases). This CDR3 has 13 residues. Germline V gene sequence: CDR1 GTSNPN, CDR2 SVGIG (reference sequence). Between the trimmed V and J ends, which lost 6 bases and 0 bases, there was a span of 10 bases. CDR3 coding DNA: TGTGCCTGCAGACAGGCTAGCACAGATACGCAGTATTTT. Translation gives CACRQASTDTQYF.

The chain uses TRBV5-1 and TRBJ2-2; 7 positions match TRBD2. Germline-derived CDR1 and CDR2 are SGHRS and YFSETQ. After removal of 1 base from V and 2 bases from J, the junction contained 5 bases not matched to a gene. The CDR3 has 16 amino acids. The CDR3 protein is CASSLSPSGNTGELFF. The CDR3 DNA reads TGCGCCAGCAGCTTGAGTCCTAGCGGTAACACCGGGGAGCTGTTTTTT.

The CDR3: CAGTQLAGVYNEQFF. The CDR3 DNA sequence: TGTGCCGGCACCCAACTAGCGGGAGTTTACAATGAGCAGTTCTTC. The chain carries TRBV7-9 and TRBJ2-1; 11 nucleotides match TRBD2. The CDR3 is 15 amino acids. V lost 11 bases and J lost 4; bases outside the gene matches: 10. Germline CDR1 SEHNR, CDR2 FQNEAQ (reference sequence).

J is TRBJ2-5 and V is TRBV28; the D is unclear. The assigned J gene may be wrong: the sequence end matches TRBJ2-7 better. The CDR3 length is 14 residues. Germline V gives CDR1 MDHEN, CDR2 SYDVKM. The CDR3 region has the DNA TGTGCCAGCAGTTCTCCCGCAGGTCCCTACGAGCAGTACTTC. Protein sequence: CASSSPAGPYEQYF.

This chain links TRBV6-5 with TRBJ1-1, with D perhaps TRBD1 (5 bases). Trimming took 5 bases from V and 5 from J, leaving 6 bases between them. CDR1 MNHEY and CDR2 SVGAGI come from the germline V gene. CDR3 length equals 11 residues. CDR3 amino acids: CASSQGTEAFF. The CDR3 DNA sequence: TGTGCCAGCAGTCAGGGTACTGAAGCTTTCTTT.

CDR3 protein: CASSPGQQTSWTGYTF. The CDR3 region has the DNA TGTGCCAGCTCACCGGGACAGCAAACCTCCTGGACCGGCTACACCTTC. The V and J genes are TRBV18 and TRBJ1-2; 7 bases are shared with TRBD1. The CDR3 is 16 amino acids. Germline V gene sequence: CDR1 KGHSH, CDR2 LQKENI. Trimming cost V 3 bases and J 8 bases; bases outside gene matches: 15.

J is TRBJ2-5 and V is TRBV7-2, with 11 nucleotides matching TRBD2. CDR1 is SGHTA, CDR2 FQGNSA, per germline. After removal of 5 bases from V and 6 bases from J, the junction contained 8 bases not matched to a gene. This CDR3 is 15 amino acids long. The CDR3 DNA reads TGTGCCAGCAGCCTACTAGCGGGAGTGGCCCAGACCCAGTACTTC. Residues: CASSLLAGVAQTQYF.

V is TRBV30 and J is TRBJ1-3; tentatively, D is TRBD1 (5 bases). Germline values: CDR1 GTSNPN, CDR2 SVGIG (reference sequence). Trimming shortened V by 0 bases and J by 8 bases, and 11 bases separated the two germline ends. The CDR3 contains 13 residues. CDR3 sequence (DNA): TGTGCCTGGAGTGTACACGGGGGATACACCATATATTTT. Amino acid sequence: CAWSVHGGYTIYF. The whole variable domain, remainder taken from reference TRBV30 and TRBJ1-3, is SQTIHQWPATLVQPVGSPLSLECTVEGTSNPNLYWYRQAAGRGLQLLFYSVGIGQISSEVPQNLSASRPQDRQFILSSKKLLLSDSGFYLCAWSVHGGYTIYFGEGSWLTVV.